This T cell receptor beta chain appears in the sequencing data of a study of blood T cell repertoires in COVID-19. The wider study: PBMCs, B-cell-depleted T cells, or T cells provided the cDNA or gDNA that made up the material.

All enrollees were roughly 18 to 100 years old and from under 25 US areas. Methods used by the authors: Amplified reference gene primers provided the basis for estimating nucleated cell counts. Some clones are missing from TCRdb's copy, which holds only in-frame ones; the method was immunoSEQ multiplex PCR. That table furnishes V, J and clone size, whereas the DNA furnished D and trimming. The sample includes over 250,000 clones, 80% to 90% of them seen just once. This CDR3 has 14 amino acids. V lost 4 bases to trimming and J lost 7 bases, with 14 bases between them. CDR1 and CDR2 (germline): SGDLS, YYNGEE.

This TCR was recovered from a woman under 30 who had recovered from COVID-19. The sample was PBMCs or T cells enriched from blood (not recorded which). V gene TRBV9 combines with J gene TRBJ2-2, with D possibly matching TRBD2 (6 bases). The CDR3 nucleotides read TGTGCCAGCAGCCTCGGAAGGCGGGGCGGGGAGCTGTTTTTT. This translates into CASSLGRRGGELFF.